This TCR beta chain was found in a study of shared clonotypes between healthy human individuals. Whole-study results and caveats: A reduction in generation probabilities was seen for non-shared clonotypes relative to those shared by all four donors.

As for this clone: Its antigen is unknown.

Using immunoSEQ multiplex PCR, the repertoire was profiled, and TCRdb retains in-frame clones only, with some absent. The repertoire holds fewer than 1.8 million clones, 97% to 99% seen once, with roughly 0.36% in the top ten. This CDR3 comprises 15 residues. Trimming took off 0 bases at V and 2 bases at J, with 8 bases between the two ends. Germline CDR1 is MNHEY and CDR2 is SVGAGI. The sequence was collected from a young man in good health. Sample: naive CD4+ T cells sorted from blood. Subset described: CD45RA+ positively selected. The chain has TRBV6-5 and TRBJ2-1, with a weak D call TRBD2 (6 bases). The CDR3 nucleotides read TGTGCCAGCAGTTACTCCGGGACTCCCTACAATGAGCAGTTCTTC. The encoded protein is CASSYSGTPYNEQFF.